The rows below give T cell receptor beta chains drawn from one sample of a study of molecular identifiers for immune sequencing clone quantification. One entry per CDR3 protein results from TCRdb running MiXCR on the PCR reads. This sample has around 82,000 distinct CDR3 sequences, with 15% to 20% found just once. Sequencing input: naive CD8+ T cells from blood, with Jurkat cell RNA spiked in. The receptors were sampled from a human donor in good health. Some libraries in this study had Jurkat cell RNA spiked in. Both conserved end residues are part of each CDR3. Each record gives: V gene, CDR3 protein.

TRBV11-2,CASSFWGGNTEAFF
TRBV21-1,CASSKGLAGTHTGELFF
TRBV20-1,CSAREFETTYEQYF
TRBV6-5,CASSLAGEDNEQFF
TRBV2,CASSETGGIYNEQFF
TRBV4-3,CASSQDILYGYTF
TRBV4-3,CASSLGQGSNEQFF
TRBV6-5,CASSYSNGPQETQYF
TRBV12-3/TRBV12-4,CACSRTGTSTDTQYF
TRBV7-9,CASSLNKAMLGYEQYF
TRBV5-4,CASSLVAGGPSTDTQYF
TRBV29-1,CSVAGYSHNEQFF
TRBV5-5,CASSAWDSHYEQYF
TRBV2,CASSEEYRDPKGYTF
TRBV20-1,CSADRDTEAFF
TRBV7-8,CASSPGVSGANVLTF
TRBV7-9,CASSKDRETDTQYF
TRBV13,CASSYYEASQYF
TRBV18,CASSPLDLGRRNTEAFF
TRBV3-1,CASSQLGQGETQYF
TRBV12-3/TRBV12-4,CASSLGPPVSTNEKLFF
TRBV29-1,CSHARDLQETQYF
TRBV7-9,CASSSRDYPTEAFF
TRBV7-2,CASSRDGGQETQYF
TRBV14,CASSQEAIAGPLSYEQYF
TRBV6-5,CASSPSVSITQYF
TRBV10-3,CAISESGLPGGEQFF
TRBV4-1,CASSGTGGNQPQHF
TRBV19,CASSGGVQPQHF
TRBV28,CASSLDRVGNQPQHF
TRBV5-3,CASSLGDIPYEQYF
TRBV20-1,CSALGLAGNHNEQFF
TRBV7-9,CASSGKTVTNEKLFF
TRBV7-9,CASSDRTYSGNTIYF
TRBV29-1,CSVGLAGDNPYNEQFF
TRBV28,CAGSLNEQYF
TRBV20-1,CSARVQGLYYGYTF
TRBV12-3/TRBV12-4,CASSFWGGQGGADTQYF
TRBV20-1,CSAGLDRADTQYF
TRBV19,CASSIPPAGELFF